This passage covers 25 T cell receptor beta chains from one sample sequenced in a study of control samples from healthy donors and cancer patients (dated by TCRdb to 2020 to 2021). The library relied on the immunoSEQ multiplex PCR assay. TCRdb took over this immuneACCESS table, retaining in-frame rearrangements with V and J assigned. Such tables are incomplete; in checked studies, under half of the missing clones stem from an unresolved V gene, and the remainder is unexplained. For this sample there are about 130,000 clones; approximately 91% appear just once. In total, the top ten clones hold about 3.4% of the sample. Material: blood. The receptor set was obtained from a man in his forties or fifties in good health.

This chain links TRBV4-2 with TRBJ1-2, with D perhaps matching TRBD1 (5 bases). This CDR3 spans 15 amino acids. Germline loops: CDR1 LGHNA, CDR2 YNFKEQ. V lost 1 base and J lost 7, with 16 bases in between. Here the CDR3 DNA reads TGTGCCAGCAGCCAAGCAAAAAGGGGATTGGGTGGCTACACCTTC. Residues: CASSQAKRGLGGYTF.

The chain's CDR3 is CASSPHIMNTGTGREGYTF. As DNA, the CDR3 is TGTGCCAGCAGTCCCCACATTATGAACACCGGGACAGGGAGGGAGGGCTACACCTTC. This chain links TRBV28 with TRBJ1-2, with 9 bases that match TRBD1. The CDR3 spans 19 residues. From germline, CDR1 is MDHEN and CDR2 SYDVKM. Trimming removed 5 bases from V and 8 bases from J; junction bases left unmatched: 24.

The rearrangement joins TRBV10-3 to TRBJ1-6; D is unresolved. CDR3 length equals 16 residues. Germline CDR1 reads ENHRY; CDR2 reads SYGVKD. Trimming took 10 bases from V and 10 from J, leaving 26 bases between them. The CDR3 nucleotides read TGTGCCACCTCGGGAGACCTACTGGGTCTTTTGTCACCCCTCCACTTT. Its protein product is CATSGDLLGLLSPLHF.

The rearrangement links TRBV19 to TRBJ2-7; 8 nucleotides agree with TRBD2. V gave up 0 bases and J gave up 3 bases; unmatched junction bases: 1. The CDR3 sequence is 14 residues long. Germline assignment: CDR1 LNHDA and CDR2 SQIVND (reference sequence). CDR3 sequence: CASSIDGGGYEQYF. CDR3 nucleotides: TGTGCCAGTAGTATAGACGGGGGGGGCTACGAGCAGTACTTC.

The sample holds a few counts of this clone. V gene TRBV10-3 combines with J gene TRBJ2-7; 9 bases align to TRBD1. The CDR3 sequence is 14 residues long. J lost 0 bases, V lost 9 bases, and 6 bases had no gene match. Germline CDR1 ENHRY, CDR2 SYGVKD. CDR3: CAIQQGAGSYEQYF. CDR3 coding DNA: TGTGCCATACAACAGGGGGCCGGCTCCTACGAGCAGTACTTC.

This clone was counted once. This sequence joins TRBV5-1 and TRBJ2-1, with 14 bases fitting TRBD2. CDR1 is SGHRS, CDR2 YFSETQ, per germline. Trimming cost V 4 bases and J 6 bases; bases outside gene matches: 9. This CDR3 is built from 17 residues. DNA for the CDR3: TGCGCCAGCAGCCCCTGGACTAGCGGGGGGCATTTCAATGAGCAGTTCTTC. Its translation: CASSPWTSGGHFNEQFF.

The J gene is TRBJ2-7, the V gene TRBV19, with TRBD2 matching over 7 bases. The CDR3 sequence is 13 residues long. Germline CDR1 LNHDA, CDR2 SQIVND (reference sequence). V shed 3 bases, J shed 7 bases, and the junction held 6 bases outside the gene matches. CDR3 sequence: CASSINGGGEQYF. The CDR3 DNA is TGTGCCAGTAGTATTAACGGGGGAGGGGAGCAGTACTTC.

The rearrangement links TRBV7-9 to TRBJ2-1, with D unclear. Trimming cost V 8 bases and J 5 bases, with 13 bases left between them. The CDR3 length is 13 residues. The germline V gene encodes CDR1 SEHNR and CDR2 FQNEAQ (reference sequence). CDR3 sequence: CASLRADHNEQFF. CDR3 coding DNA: TGTGCCAGCCTCCGGGCGGACCACAATGAGCAGTTCTTC.

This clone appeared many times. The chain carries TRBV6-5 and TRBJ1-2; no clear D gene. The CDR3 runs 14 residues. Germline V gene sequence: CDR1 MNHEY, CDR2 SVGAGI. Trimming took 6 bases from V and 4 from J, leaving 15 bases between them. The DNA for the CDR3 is TGTGCCAGCAGATTGGGGTTTCAATTCTATGGCTACACCTTC. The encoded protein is CASRLGFQFYGYTF.

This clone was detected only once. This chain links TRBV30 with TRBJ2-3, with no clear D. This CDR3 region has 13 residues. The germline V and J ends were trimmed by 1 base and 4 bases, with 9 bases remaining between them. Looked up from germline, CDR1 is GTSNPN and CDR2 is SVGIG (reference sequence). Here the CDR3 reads CAWSERIPDTQYF. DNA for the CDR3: TGTGCCTGGAGTGAGAGGATCCCAGATACGCAGTATTTT. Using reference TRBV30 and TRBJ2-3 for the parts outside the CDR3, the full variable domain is SQTIHQWPATLVQPVGSPLSLECTVEGTSNPNLYWYRQAAGRGLQLLFYSVGIGQISSEVPQNLSASRPQDRQFILSSKKLLLSDSGFYLCAWSERIPDTQYFGPGTRLTVL.

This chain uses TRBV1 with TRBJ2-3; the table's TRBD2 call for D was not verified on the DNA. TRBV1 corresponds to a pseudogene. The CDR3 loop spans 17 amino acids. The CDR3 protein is CTSSQYSRRGVTDTQYF. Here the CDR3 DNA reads TGCACCAGCAGCCAATACTCGCGGCGGGGGGTCACAGATACGCAGTATTTT.

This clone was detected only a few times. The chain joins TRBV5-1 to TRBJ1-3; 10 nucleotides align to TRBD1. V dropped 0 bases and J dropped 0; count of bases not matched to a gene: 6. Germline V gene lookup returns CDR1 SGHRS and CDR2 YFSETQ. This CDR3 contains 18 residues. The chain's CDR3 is CASSLEVTGGLSGNTIYF. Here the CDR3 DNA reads TGCGCCAGCAGCTTGGAAGTGACAGGGGGCCTCTCTGGAAACACCATATATTTT.

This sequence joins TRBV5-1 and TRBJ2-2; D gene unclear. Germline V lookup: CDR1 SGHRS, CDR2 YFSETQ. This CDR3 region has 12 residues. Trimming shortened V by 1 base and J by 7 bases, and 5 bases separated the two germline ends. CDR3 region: CASSLTYGELFF. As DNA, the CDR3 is TGCGCCAGCAGCTTGACCTACGGGGAGCTGTTTTTT.

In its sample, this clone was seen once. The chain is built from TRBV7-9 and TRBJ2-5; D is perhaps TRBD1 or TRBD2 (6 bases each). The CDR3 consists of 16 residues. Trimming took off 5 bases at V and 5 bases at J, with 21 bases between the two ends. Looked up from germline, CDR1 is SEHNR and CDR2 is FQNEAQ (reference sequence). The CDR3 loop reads CASSPRFGGRGETQYF. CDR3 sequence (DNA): TGTGCCAGCAGCCCAAGGTTTGGGGGGCGTGGGGAGACCCAGTACTTC.

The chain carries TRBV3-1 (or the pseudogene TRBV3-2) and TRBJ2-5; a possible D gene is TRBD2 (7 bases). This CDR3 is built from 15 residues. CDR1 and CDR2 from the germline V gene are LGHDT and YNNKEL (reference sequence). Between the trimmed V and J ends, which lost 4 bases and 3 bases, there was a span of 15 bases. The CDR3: CASSPGGSRKETQYF. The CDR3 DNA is TGTGCCAGCAGCCCGGGGGGCTCACGTAAAGAGACCCAGTACTTC.

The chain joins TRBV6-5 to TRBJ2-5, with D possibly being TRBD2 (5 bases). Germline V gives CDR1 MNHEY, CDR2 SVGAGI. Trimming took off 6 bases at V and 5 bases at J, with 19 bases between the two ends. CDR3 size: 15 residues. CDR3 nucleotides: TGTGCCAGCAGGGAGGCTAGCAGCCTTGGGGAGACCCAGTACTTC. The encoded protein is CASREASSLGETQYF.

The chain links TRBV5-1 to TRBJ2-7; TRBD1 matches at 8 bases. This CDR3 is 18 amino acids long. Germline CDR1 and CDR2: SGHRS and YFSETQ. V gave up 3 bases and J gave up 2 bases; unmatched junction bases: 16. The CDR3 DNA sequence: TGCGCCAGCAGCTCCGCCCCCTCAAGGCAGGGGGCAACCTACGAGCAGTACTTC. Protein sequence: CASSSAPSRQGATYEQYF.

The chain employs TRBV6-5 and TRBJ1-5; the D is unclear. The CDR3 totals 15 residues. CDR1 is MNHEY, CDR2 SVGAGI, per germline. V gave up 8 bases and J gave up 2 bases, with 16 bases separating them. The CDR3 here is CASGFSRQGNQPQHF. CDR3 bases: TGTGCCAGCGGCTTTTCAAGACAAGGCAATCAGCCCCAGCATTTT.

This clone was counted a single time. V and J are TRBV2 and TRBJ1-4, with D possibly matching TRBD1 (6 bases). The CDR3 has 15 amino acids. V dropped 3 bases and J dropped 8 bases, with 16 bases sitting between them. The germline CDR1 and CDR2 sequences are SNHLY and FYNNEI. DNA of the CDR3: TGTGCCAGCAGTGAGGGGGCAGGTCGATTCGAAAAACTGTTTTTT. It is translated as CASSEGAGRFEKLFF.

The CDR3: CASSPTPFPVWYF. In DNA form, the CDR3 reads TGTGCCAGCAGTCCGACTCCCTTCCCAGTGTGGTACTTC. This chain joins TRBV27 and TRBJ2-7, with D unclear. This CDR3 region has 13 residues. Trimming took 5 bases from V and 12 from J, leaving 20 bases between them. From germline, CDR1 is MNHEY and CDR2 SMNVEV (reference sequence).

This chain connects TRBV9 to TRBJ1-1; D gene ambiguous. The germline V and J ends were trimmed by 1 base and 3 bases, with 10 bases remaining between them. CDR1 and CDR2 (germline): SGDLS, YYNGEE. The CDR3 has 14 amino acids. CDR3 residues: CASSVLSRDTEAFF. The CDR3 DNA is TGTGCCAGCAGCGTATTGTCACGAGACACTGAAGCTTTCTTT.

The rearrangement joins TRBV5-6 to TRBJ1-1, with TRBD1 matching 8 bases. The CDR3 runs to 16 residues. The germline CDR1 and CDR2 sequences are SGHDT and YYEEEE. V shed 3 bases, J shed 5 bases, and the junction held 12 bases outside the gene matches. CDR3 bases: TGTGCCAGCAGCTACTACCCCGGACAGGGAGCGACTGAAGCTTTCTTT. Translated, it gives CASSYYPGQGATEAFF.

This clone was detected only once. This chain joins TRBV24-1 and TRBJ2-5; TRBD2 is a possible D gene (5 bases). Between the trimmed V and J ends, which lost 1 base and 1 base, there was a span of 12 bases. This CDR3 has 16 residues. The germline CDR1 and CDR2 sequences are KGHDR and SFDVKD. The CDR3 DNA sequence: TGTGCCACCAGTGATTTTAGAGGGTTGGGCCAAGAGACCCAGTACTTC. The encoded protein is CATSDFRGLGQETQYF.

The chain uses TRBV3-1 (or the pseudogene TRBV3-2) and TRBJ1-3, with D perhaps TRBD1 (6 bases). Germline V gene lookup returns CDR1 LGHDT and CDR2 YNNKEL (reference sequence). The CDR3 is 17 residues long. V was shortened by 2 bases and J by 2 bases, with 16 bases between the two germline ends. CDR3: CASSQHPRGPAGNTIYF. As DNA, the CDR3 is TGTGCCAGCAGCCAACACCCGCGGGGGCCAGCTGGAAACACCATATATTTT.

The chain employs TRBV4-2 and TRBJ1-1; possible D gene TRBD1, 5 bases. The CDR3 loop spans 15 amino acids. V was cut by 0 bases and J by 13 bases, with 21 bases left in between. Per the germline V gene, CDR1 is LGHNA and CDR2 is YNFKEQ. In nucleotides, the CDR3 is TGTGCCAGCAGCCAAGATTCGGCAGGGTCTCGGGTTGGTTTCTTT. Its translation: CASSQDSAGSRVGFF.